A selection of T cell receptor beta chains follows, all from one sample in a study of immune evolution from preneoplasia to lung adenocarcinoma. Assay: immunoSEQ multiplex PCR; the TCRdb copy retains only in-frame clones and omits some. The table has about 7,400 clones, 70% to 80% seen once; the top ten hold more than 8%. Sequencing was carried out using FFPE minimally invasive lung adenocarcinoma tissue. All receptors derive from a person in their 70s with lung adenocarcinoma. Each CDR3 is given with its conserved first and last residue. The D gene is left open where the match is weak. Expanded clones are given a class, and other clones once, few, many or no size at all.

- 13 TRBJ1-2 TRBV6-6 - TGTGCCACCCAGGACAGAGGGGGCTATGGCTACACCTTC CATQDRGGYGYTF
- 14 TRBJ2-5 TRBV9 - TGTGCCAGCAGCCCTCGACCGCGGCTGGGGACCCAGTACTTC CASSPRPRLGTQYF
TRBD1 13 TRBJ2-7 TRBV19 - TGTGCCAGTAGTGCTACAGGGGGCAGCGAGCAGTACTTC CASSATGGSEQYF
- 14 TRBJ2-7 TRBV7-9 few TGTGCCAGCAGCCCCCTCGGGTTTGGGGGCGAGCAGTACTTC CASSPLGFGGEQYF
- 18 TRBJ2-2 TRBV5-6 once TGTGCCAGCAGCTTGGAGGGGGTTGGACCGAGGGGAACCGGGGAGCTGTTTTTT CASSLEGVGPRGTGELFF
TRBD1 14 TRBJ2-7 TRBV15 - TGTGCCACCAGCAGGGACAGGGGGGCCTACGAGCAGTACTTC CATSRDRGAYEQYF
TRBD1 14 TRBJ2-7 TRBV6-5 - TGTGCCAGCAGTTATCAGGACAGGGGCTTCGAGCAGTACTTC CASSYQDRGFEQYF
TRBD1 14 TRBJ2-7 TRBV2 - TGTGCCAGCAGTGAACTTGGACAGGGCTACGAGCAGTACTTC CASSELGQGYEQYF
- 15 TRBJ2-5 TRBV5-1 few TGCGCCAGCAGCTTAAGGGGGGGGGCCGAAGAGACCCAGTACTTC CASSLRGGAEETQYF
TRBD1 15 TRBJ2-7 TRBV19 - TGTGCCAGTAGTACCCACCCCGGGACAGCCTACGAGCAGTACTTC CASSTHPGTAYEQYF
- 11 TRBJ2-5 TRBV6-5 few TGTGCCAGCGAACAGCAAGAGACCCAGTACTTC CASEQQETQYF
- 13 TRBJ1-1 TRBV6-5 - TGTGCCAGCAGTTCAAATCGACAGGTCGAAGCTTTCTTT CASSSNRQVEAFF
TRBD1 15 TRBJ2-3 TRBV27 few TGTGCCAGCAGTTACGCAGGGGGCGTCGGAGATACGCAGTATTTT CASSYAGGVGDTQYF
TRBD1 17 TRBJ1-2 TRBV9 few TGTGCCAGCAGCGTAGGAGGGACAGGGGGTCGATTAGGTGGCTACACCTTC CASSVGGTGGRLGGYTF
TRBD2 18 TRBJ2-2 TRBV10-3 - TGTGCCATCAGTGCCGGACTAGCGGGGGTTAGTCACACCGGGGAGCTGTTTTTT CAISAGLAGVSHTGELFF
- 16 TRBJ2-1 TRBV28 - TGTGCCAGCAGTTCCTCTTTTGCGGGCCCCTACAATGAGCAGTTCTTC CASSSSFAGPYNEQFF
- 11 TRBJ2-7 TRBV10-2 - TGCGCCAGCAGTGAGCACTACGAGCAGTACTTC CASSEHYEQYF
TRBD2 16 TRBJ2-1 TRBV5-6 - TGTGCCAGCAGTCAGACTAGCGAGGGAATTTTTGGAGAGCAGTTCTTC CASSQTSEGIFGEQFF
TRBD1 14 TRBJ2-1 TRBV4-1 - TGCGCCAGCAGCCCCCAGGGACAGGACAATGAGCAGTTCTTC CASSPQGQDNEQFF
TRBD1 13 TRBJ1-2 TRBV7-9 - TGTGCCAGCAGCTTGGGACAGGGAGGTGGCTACACCTTC CASSLGQGGGYTF
TRBD2 15 TRBJ2-5 TRBV5-4 - TGTGCCAGCAGGCAGCGGGGGGCCCACCAAGAGACCCAGTACTTC CASRQRGAHQETQYF
TRBD1 16 TRBJ2-4 TRBV5-1 few TGCGCCAGCAGCAGGGACAGGGGGCGTCAAGGGGACATTCAGTACTTC CASSRDRGRQGDIQYF
- 10 TRBJ2-5 TRBV20-1 - TGCAGTGCCGACGGCGGGGCCCAGTACTTC CSADGGAQYF
TRBD2 15 TRBJ2-1 TRBV7-3 - TGTGCCAGCAGTCGAGGGACTAGCGGGAGTGTTGAGCAGTTCTTC CASSRGTSGSVEQFF